This T cell receptor beta chain was sequenced during a study of T cells in Graves' hyperthyroidism and ophthalmopathy. Study results and limitations: A model of 13 V-J pairs discriminated ophthalmopathy from stable hyperthyroidism. Model predictions of ophthalmopathy came a median around 7.1 months before onset.

Amplification of TCR beta CDR3 regions used RNA as the template. The TCR CDR3 was amplified in a first-round RT-PCR using the HTBI primer set. A single record per CDR3 protein comes from TCRdb applying MiXCR to the multiplex PCR reads. The table lists about 580,000 distinct CDR3 sequences, around 46% of them singletons, with roughly 7.7% in the top ten. Turning to this clonotype: Its antigen is unidentified.

V shed 0 bases and J shed 6 bases, with 11 bases lying between them. The CDR3 covers 14 residues. Germline values: CDR1 DFQATT, CDR2 SNEGSKA (reference sequence). Diagnostic assessment was based on clinical symptoms, serum thyroxine and TRAb, thyroid ultrasound and orbital computed tomography. Sequencing used peripheral blood or thyroid tissue (not recorded which). The clonotype comes from a woman aged 18-30 years with Graves' hyperthyroidism. This rearrangement joins TRBV20-1 to TRBJ1-4, with D maybe TRBD1 (5 bases). CDR3 sequence reads: CSAREQGADEKLFF. CDR3 nucleotides: TGCAGTGCTAGAGAGCAGGGTGCGGATGAAAAACTGTTTTTT.